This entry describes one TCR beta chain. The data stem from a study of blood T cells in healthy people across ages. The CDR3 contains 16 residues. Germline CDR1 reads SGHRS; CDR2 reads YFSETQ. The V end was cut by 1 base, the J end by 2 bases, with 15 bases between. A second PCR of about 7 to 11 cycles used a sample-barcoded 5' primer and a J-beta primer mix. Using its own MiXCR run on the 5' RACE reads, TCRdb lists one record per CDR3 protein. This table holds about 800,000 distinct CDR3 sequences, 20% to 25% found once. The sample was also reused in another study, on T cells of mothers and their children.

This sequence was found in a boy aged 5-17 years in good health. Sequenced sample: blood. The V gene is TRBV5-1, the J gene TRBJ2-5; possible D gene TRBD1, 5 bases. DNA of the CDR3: TGCGCCAGCAGCTTGTTGGACACTCCAAATCAAGAGACCCAGTACTTC. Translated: CASSLLDTPNQETQYF.